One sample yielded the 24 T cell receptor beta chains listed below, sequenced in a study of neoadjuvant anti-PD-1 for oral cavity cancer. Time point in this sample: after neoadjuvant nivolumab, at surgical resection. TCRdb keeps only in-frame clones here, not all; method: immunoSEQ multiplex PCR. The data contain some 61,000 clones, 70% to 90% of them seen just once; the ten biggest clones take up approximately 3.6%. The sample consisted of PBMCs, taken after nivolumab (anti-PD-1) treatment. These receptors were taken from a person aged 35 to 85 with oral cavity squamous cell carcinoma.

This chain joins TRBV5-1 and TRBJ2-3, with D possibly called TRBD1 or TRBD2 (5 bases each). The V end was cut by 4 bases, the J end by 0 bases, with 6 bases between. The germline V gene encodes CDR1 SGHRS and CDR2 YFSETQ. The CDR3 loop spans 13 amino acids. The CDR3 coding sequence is TGCGCCAGCAGCCGGGACAGCACAGATACGCAGTATTTT. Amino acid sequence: CASSRDSTDTQYF.

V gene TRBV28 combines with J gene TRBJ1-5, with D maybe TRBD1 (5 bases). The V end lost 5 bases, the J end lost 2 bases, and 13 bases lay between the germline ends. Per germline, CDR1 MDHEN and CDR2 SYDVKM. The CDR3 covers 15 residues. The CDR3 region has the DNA TGTGCCAGCAGTCTAACAGGAAGGGGCAATCAGCCCCAGCATTTT. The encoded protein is CASSLTGRGNQPQHF.

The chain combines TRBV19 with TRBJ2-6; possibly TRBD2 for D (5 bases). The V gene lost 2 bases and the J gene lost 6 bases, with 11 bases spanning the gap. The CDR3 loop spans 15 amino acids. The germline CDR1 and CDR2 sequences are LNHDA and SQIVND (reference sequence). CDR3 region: CASSIFAGEANVLTF. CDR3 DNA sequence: TGTGCCAGTAGTATATTCGCGGGTGAGGCCAACGTCCTGACTTTC.

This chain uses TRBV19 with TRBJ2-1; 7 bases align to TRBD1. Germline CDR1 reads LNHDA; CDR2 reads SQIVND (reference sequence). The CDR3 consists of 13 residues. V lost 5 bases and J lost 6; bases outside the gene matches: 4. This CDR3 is CASSLGGPNEQFF. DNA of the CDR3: TGTGCCAGTAGTCTAGGGGGCCCCAATGAGCAGTTCTTC.

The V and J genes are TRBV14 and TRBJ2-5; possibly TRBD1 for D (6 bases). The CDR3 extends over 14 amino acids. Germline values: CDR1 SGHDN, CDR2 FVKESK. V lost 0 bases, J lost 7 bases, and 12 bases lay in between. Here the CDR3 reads CASSQDRGSGTQYF. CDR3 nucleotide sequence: TGTGCCAGCAGCCAAGATAGGGGGTCCGGGACCCAGTACTTC.

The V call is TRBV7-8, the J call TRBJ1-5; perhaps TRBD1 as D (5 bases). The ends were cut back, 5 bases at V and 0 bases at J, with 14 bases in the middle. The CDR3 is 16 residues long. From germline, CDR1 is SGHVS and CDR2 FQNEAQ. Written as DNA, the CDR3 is TGTGCCAGCAGCCCTCCGGGGACCTATAGCAATCAGCCCCAGCATTTT. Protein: CASSPPGTYSNQPQHF.

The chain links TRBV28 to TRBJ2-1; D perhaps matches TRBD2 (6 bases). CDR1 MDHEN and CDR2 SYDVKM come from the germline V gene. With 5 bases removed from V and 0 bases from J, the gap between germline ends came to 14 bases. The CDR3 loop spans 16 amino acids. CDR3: CASSLGLHSSYNEQFF. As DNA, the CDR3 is TGTGCCAGCAGTCTCGGACTACACAGCTCCTACAATGAGCAGTTCTTC.

CDR3 loop: CASSYGGSDTQYF. The CDR3 coding sequence is TGTGCCAGCAGTTACGGGGGATCAGATACGCAGTATTTT. The chain is built from TRBV6-5 and TRBJ2-3, with D possibly being TRBD1 or TRBD2 (5 bases each). The germline V and J ends were trimmed by 2 bases and 4 bases, with 7 bases remaining between them. This CDR3 has 13 amino acids. Germline V gene lookup returns CDR1 MNHEY and CDR2 SVGAGI.

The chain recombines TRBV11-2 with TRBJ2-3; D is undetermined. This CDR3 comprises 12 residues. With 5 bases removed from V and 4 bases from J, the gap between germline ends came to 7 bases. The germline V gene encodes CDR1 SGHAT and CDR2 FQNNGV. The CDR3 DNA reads TGTGCCAGCAGCCCAGACGCAGATACGCAGTATTTT. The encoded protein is CASSPDADTQYF.

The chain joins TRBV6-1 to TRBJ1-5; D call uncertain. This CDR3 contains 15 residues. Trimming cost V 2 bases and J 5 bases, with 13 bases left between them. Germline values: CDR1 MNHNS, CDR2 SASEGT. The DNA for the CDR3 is TGTGCCAGCAGTGAATTCAGTGTTGGGGATCAGCCCCAGCATTTT. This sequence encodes CASSEFSVGDQPQHF.

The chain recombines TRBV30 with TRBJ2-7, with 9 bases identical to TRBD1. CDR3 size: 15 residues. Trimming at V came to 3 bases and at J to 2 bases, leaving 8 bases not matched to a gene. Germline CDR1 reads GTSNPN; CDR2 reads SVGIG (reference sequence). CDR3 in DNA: TGTGCCTGGAGATTCCGACAGGGGGTACCCTACGAGCAGTACTTC. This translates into CAWRFRQGVPYEQYF.

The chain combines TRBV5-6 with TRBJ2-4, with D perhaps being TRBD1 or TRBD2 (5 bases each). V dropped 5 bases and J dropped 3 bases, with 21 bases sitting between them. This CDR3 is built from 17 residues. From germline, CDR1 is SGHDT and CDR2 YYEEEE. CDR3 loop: CASRDQGTASGKNIQYF. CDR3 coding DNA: TGTGCCAGCAGGGACCAGGGAACGGCGAGCGGCAAAAACATTCAGTACTTC. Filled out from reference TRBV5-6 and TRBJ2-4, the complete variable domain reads DAGVTQSPTHLIKTRGQQVTLRCSPKSGHDTVSWYQQALGQGPQFIFQYYEEEERQRGNFPDRFSGHQFPNYSSELNVNALLLGDSALYLCASRDQGTASGKNIQYFGAGTRLSVL.

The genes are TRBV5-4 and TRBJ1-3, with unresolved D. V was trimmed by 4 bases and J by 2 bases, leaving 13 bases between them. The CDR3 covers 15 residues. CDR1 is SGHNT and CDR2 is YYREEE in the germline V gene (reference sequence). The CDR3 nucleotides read TGTGCCAGCAGCCCCTCAACGAGTGCTGGAAACACCATATATTTT. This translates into CASSPSTSAGNTIYF.

This chain's CDR3 is CASSPLVTEKQPQHF. DNA of the CDR3: TGTGCCAGCTCACCACTTGTAACGGAGAAACAGCCCCAGCATTTT. J is TRBJ1-5 and V is TRBV18; unclear D gene. Germline V CDR1 and CDR2: KGHSH, LQKENI. V was clipped by 1 base and J by 7 bases, with 14 bases between them. The CDR3 length is 15 residues.

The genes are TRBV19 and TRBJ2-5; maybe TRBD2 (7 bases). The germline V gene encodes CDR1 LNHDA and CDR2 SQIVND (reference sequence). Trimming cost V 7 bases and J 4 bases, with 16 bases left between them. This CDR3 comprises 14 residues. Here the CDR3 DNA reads TGTGCCAGTACTCAAGACGGGGGGCGAGAGACCCAGTACTTC. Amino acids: CASTQDGGRETQYF.

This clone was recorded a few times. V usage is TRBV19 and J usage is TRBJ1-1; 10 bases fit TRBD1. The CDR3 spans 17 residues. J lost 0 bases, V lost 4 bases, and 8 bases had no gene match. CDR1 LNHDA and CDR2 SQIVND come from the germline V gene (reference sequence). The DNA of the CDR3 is TGTGCCAGTAGTACCGGGACAGGGGATGCCATGAACACTGAAGCTTTCTTT. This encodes CASSTGTGDAMNTEAFF.

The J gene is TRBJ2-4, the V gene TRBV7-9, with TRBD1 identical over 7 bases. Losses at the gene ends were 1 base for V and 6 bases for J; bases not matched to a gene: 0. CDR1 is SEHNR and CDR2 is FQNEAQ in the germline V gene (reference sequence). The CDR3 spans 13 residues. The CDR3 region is CASSLGDRNIQYF. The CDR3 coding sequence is TGTGCCAGCAGCTTAGGGGACAGAAACATTCAGTACTTC.

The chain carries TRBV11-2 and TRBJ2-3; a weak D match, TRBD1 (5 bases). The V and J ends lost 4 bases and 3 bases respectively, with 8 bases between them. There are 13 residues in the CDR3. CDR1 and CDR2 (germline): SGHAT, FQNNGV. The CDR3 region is CASSWGLTDTQYF. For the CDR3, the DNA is TGTGCCAGCAGCTGGGGCCTTACAGATACGCAGTATTTT.

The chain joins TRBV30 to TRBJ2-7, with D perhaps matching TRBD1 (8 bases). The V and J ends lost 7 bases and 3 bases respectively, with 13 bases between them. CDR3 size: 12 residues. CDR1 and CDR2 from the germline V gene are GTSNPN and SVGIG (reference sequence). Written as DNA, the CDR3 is TGTGCCTTTACAGGGGGGGGCTACGAGCAGTACTTC. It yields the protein CAFTGGGYEQYF.

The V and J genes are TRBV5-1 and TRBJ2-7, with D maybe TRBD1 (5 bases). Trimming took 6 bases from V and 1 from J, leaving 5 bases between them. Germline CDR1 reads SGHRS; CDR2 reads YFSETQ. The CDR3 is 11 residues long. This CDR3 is CASTGSYEQYF. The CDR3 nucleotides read TGCGCCAGCACAGGGTCCTACGAGCAGTACTTC.

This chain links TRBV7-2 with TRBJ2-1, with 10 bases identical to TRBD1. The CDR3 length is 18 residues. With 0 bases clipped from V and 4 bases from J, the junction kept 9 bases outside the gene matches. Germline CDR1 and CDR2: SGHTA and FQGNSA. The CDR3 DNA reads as TGTGCCAGCAGCTTAGCTTTCATGGGACAGGGGACATACAATGAGCAGTTCTTC. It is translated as CASSLAFMGQGTYNEQFF.

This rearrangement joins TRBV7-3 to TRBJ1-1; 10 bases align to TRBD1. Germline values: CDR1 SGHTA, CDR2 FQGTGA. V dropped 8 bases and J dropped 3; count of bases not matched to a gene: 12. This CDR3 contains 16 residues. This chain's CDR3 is CASHRTGGISHTEAFF. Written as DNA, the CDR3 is TGTGCCAGCCATCGGACAGGGGGGATTTCGCACACTGAAGCTTTCTTT.

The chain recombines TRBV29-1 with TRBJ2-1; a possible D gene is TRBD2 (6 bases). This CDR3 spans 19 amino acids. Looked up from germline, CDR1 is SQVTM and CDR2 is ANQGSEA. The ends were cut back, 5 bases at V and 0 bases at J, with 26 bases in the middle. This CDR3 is CSVLGIAELMVGSYNEQFF. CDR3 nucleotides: TGCAGCGTTCTGGGGATAGCGGAGTTGATGGTGGGCTCCTACAATGAGCAGTTCTTC.

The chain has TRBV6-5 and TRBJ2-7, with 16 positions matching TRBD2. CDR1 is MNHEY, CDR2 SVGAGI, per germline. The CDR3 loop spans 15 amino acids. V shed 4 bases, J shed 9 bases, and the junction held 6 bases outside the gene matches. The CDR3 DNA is TGTGCCAGCAGTTTAGGCGGGACTAGCGGGAGGGCGCAGTACTTC. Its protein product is CASSLGGTSGRAQYF.